The rows below give T cell receptor beta chains drawn from one sample of a study of blood T cell repertoires in COVID-19. TCRdb's copy holds only in-frame clones and misses some; the assay was immunoSEQ multiplex PCR. The sample holds roughly 140,000 clones, about 88% seen once. Sequencing input: PBMCs or T cells enriched from blood (not recorded which). These receptors were obtained from a man in his fifties who had recovered from COVID-19. Each CDR3 is given without its conserved first and last residue. The order of the fields is J gene, V gene, D gene, CDR3 protein. D genes are given only for firm matches.

J gene: TRBJ2-2; V gene: TRBV7-2; D gene: TRBD2; CDR3 protein: ASTPQSLAGYTGELF
J gene: TRBJ1-1; V gene: TRBV28; D gene: TRBD1; CDR3 protein: ASGGQFVAF
J gene: TRBJ1-1; V gene: TRBV5-1; D gene: -; CDR3 protein: ASSFSGYTEAF
J gene: TRBJ1-2; V gene: TRBV11-2; D gene: TRBD1; CDR3 protein: ASSLLAAGGYYGYT
J gene: TRBJ2-7; V gene: TRBV5-8; D gene: TRBD1; CDR3 protein: ASSLVWDREYEQY
J gene: TRBJ2-5; V gene: TRBV10-3; D gene: -; CDR3 protein: AISERGETQY
J gene: TRBJ2-1; V gene: TRBV15; D gene: -; CDR3 protein: ATSRDINEQF
J gene: TRBJ1-4; V gene: TRBV5-1; D gene: TRBD1; CDR3 protein: ASSPRRDRALLF
J gene: TRBJ2-7; V gene: TRBV5-4; D gene: TRBD1; CDR3 protein: ASSGDSTEQY
J gene: TRBJ2-5; V gene: TRBV4-1; D gene: -; CDR3 protein: ASSQLEGAAQETQY
J gene: TRBJ2-5; V gene: TRBV18; D gene: TRBD2; CDR3 protein: ASSPRQTSGGYETQY
J gene: TRBJ1-6; V gene: TRBV6-1; D gene: TRBD1; CDR3 protein: ASSERVRTGVAPLH
J gene: TRBJ1-2; V gene: TRBV10-2; D gene: -; CDR3 protein: ATARDSYGYT
J gene: TRBJ1-5; V gene: TRBV29-1; D gene: -; CDR3 protein: SAASGGNQPQH
J gene: TRBJ1-1; V gene: TRBV7-9; D gene: -; CDR3 protein: ASSFRQVENTEAF
J gene: TRBJ1-2; V gene: TRBV15; D gene: TRBD1; CDR3 protein: ATSMGTGLDYGYT
J gene: TRBJ1-2; V gene: TRBV5-6; D gene: -; CDR3 protein: ASSSKGVDGYT
J gene: TRBJ2-2; V gene: TRBV30; D gene: -; CDR3 protein: ACTGVPGELF
J gene: TRBJ2-3; V gene: TRBV24-1; D gene: -; CDR3 protein: ATSNRFAGTDTQY
J gene: TRBJ1-2; V gene: TRBV9; D gene: TRBD1; CDR3 protein: ASTPGQDNYGYT
J gene: TRBJ1-5; V gene: TRBV10-2; D gene: -; CDR3 protein: ASKGRGNQPQH
J gene: TRBJ1-6; V gene: TRBV19; D gene: TRBD1; CDR3 protein: ASSLDRVNSPLH
J gene: TRBJ2-5; V gene: TRBV5-1; D gene: TRBD2; CDR3 protein: ASSTPTGGRETQY
J gene: TRBJ1-2; V gene: TRBV5-4; D gene: TRBD1; CDR3 protein: ASSFWTGNYGYT
J gene: TRBJ2-4; V gene: TRBV28; D gene: -; CDR3 protein: ASSSHGTNKNIQY
J gene: TRBJ2-1; V gene: TRBV29-1; D gene: TRBD2; CDR3 protein: SIWTALERGVYNEQF
J gene: TRBJ2-5; V gene: TRBV6-5; D gene: -; CDR3 protein: ASSRRTAETQY
J gene: TRBJ2-4; V gene: TRBV6-5; D gene: -; CDR3 protein: ASGAQALAKNIQY
J gene: TRBJ1-1; V gene: TRBV5-1; D gene: TRBD1; CDR3 protein: ASSLGRGLAF
J gene: TRBJ1-5; V gene: TRBV19; D gene: -; CDR3 protein: ASSIYRQPQH
J gene: TRBJ1-3; V gene: TRBV30; D gene: -; CDR3 protein: AWSVNSGNTIY
J gene: TRBJ1-2; V gene: TRBV18; D gene: TRBD1; CDR3 protein: ASSPQGADYGYT
J gene: TRBJ2-1; V gene: TRBV14; D gene: TRBD1; CDR3 protein: ASSQIGTGLHEQF
J gene: TRBJ1-2; V gene: TRBV14; D gene: TRBD1; CDR3 protein: ASSHGSRGLGGYT
J gene: TRBJ1-2; V gene: TRBV29-1; D gene: TRBD1; CDR3 protein: SVGQGWSTDYGYT
J gene: TRBJ1-6; V gene: TRBV19; D gene: -; CDR3 protein: ASTIGGRNNSPLH
J gene: TRBJ2-1; V gene: TRBV7-6; D gene: -; CDR3 protein: ASSLVGGEVYNEQF
J gene: TRBJ1-1; V gene: TRBV7-6; D gene: -; CDR3 protein: ASSLEQNTEAF
J gene: TRBJ1-2; V gene: TRBV6-1; D gene: -; CDR3 protein: ASSEGLAGGYT
J gene: TRBJ2-1; V gene: TRBV2; D gene: -; CDR3 protein: ASSEDRSSYNEQF
J gene: TRBJ1-1; V gene: TRBV9; D gene: -; CDR3 protein: ASSAETVTEAF
J gene: TRBJ2-7; V gene: TRBV6-2/TRBV6-3; D gene: -; CDR3 protein: ASSLGNADYEQY
J gene: TRBJ2-1; V gene: TRBV3-1/TRBV3-2; D gene: TRBD1; CDR3 protein: ASSLRTGATYNEQF
J gene: TRBJ1-5; V gene: TRBV6-5; D gene: -; CDR3 protein: ASSYSNQGNQPQH